Listed below are T cell receptor beta chains from one sample, sequenced in a study of human T cells and chemical hapten exposure. MiXCR was run by TCRdb on the RACE reads, yielding one entry per CDR3 protein. The sample contains about 120,000 distinct CDR3 sequences, around 13% of which appear only once. The sequencing here drew on whole blood, taken in connection with sensitization to the hapten diphenylcyclopropenone (DPC). Receptors were obtained from a man aged 18 to 29 with alopecia areata. Some clones in this sample may be carry-over from other donors' samples. Each CDR3 is given with its conserved first and last residue. Fields, in order: CDR3 DNA, CDR3 protein, clone size, CDR3 length, D gene, J gene, V gene. A D gene is named only where the DNA matches it firmly. Not all rows give a size; the values are once, few, many and, for expanded clones, a class.

cdr3_nt: TGTGCCAGCAGTTTATCAATAGCGGACCCGGAAGGCTACACCTTC
cdr3_aa: CASSLSIADPEGYTF
clone_size: few
cdr3_length: 15
d_call: -
j_call: TRBJ1-2
v_call: TRBV28

cdr3_nt: TGTGCCAGCACCGCCAATACCTACAATGAGCAGTTCTTC
cdr3_aa: CASTANTYNEQFF
clone_size: -
cdr3_length: 13
d_call: -
j_call: TRBJ2-1
v_call: TRBV2

cdr3_nt: TGTGCCAGCAGTAAACGGACAGGGTCGCCCGGGGAGCTGTTTTTT
cdr3_aa: CASSKRTGSPGELFF
clone_size: few
cdr3_length: 15
d_call: TRBD1
j_call: TRBJ2-2
v_call: TRBV6-5

cdr3_nt: TGTGCCAGCAGTGAATGGACTGGCGGGGAGCTGTTTTTT
cdr3_aa: CASSEWTGGELFF
clone_size: few
cdr3_length: 13
d_call: -
j_call: TRBJ2-2
v_call: TRBV2

cdr3_nt: TGCAGTGCTAGAGGTCAGGAGGTGGGCAATGAGCAGTTCTTC
cdr3_aa: CSARGQEVGNEQFF
clone_size: -
cdr3_length: 14
d_call: -
j_call: TRBJ2-1
v_call: TRBV20-1

cdr3_nt: TGTGCCAGCAGCTTAAGCGGCCGTTCTGGAAACACCATATATTTT
cdr3_aa: CASSLSGRSGNTIYF
clone_size: -
cdr3_length: 15
d_call: -
j_call: TRBJ1-3
v_call: TRBV7-3

cdr3_nt: TGTGCCATCGGCAGGGGCACTGAAGCTTTCTTT
cdr3_aa: CAIGRGTEAFF
clone_size: -
cdr3_length: 11
d_call: -
j_call: TRBJ1-1
v_call: TRBV10-3

cdr3_nt: TGCAGTGCTAGGCGGGGTGGCAGAGTGAACACTGAAGCTTTCTTT
cdr3_aa: CSARRGGRVNTEAFF
clone_size: many
cdr3_length: 15
d_call: -
j_call: TRBJ1-1
v_call: TRBV20-1

cdr3_nt: TGTGCCAGCAGTCCTCAGACGGGAGGTGAAGCTTTCTTT
cdr3_aa: CASSPQTGGEAFF
clone_size: -
cdr3_length: 13
d_call: -
j_call: TRBJ1-1
v_call: TRBV12-3/TRBV12-4

cdr3_nt: TGTGCCAGCAGCTTGGGACAGGAGTTAGAGACCCAGTACTTC
cdr3_aa: CASSLGQELETQYF
clone_size: -
cdr3_length: 14
d_call: TRBD1
j_call: TRBJ2-5
v_call: TRBV7-2

cdr3_nt: TGCACCACCCCGCTCGGGCGCCCCTTTCAAGAGACCCAGTACTTC
cdr3_aa: CTTPLGRPFQETQYF
clone_size: -
cdr3_length: 15
d_call: -
j_call: TRBJ2-5
v_call: TRBV1

cdr3_nt: TGTGCCAGCAGTTACACGGCAAGCCCCGCTTTCTTT
cdr3_aa: CASSYTASPAFF
clone_size: -
cdr3_length: 12
d_call: -
j_call: TRBJ1-1
v_call: TRBV6-5

cdr3_nt: TGTGCCAGCAGTTTTTGGGGGGTGAGCTCGTCGGAGACCCAGTACTTC
cdr3_aa: CASSFWGVSSSETQYF
clone_size: -
cdr3_length: 16
d_call: -
j_call: TRBJ2-5
v_call: TRBV12-3/TRBV12-4

cdr3_nt: TGTGCCAGCAGCTCCGTGAGTTTTGGCGGCCAGCAGTTCTTC
cdr3_aa: CASSSVSFGGQQFF
clone_size: -
cdr3_length: 14
d_call: -
j_call: TRBJ2-1
v_call: TRBV11-3

cdr3_nt: TGCAGTGCTAGAGTACCGGGACAGGGGGCAGATACGCAGTATTTT
cdr3_aa: CSARVPGQGADTQYF
clone_size: -
cdr3_length: 15
d_call: TRBD1
j_call: TRBJ2-3
v_call: TRBV20-1

cdr3_nt: TGCGCCAGCAGAAGGGACAGGGACCTCTCTAACTATGGCTACACCTTC
cdr3_aa: CASRRDRDLSNYGYTF
clone_size: few
cdr3_length: 16
d_call: TRBD1
j_call: TRBJ1-2
v_call: TRBV4-1

cdr3_nt: TGTGCCAGCAGCCAAGAAAGGAATTCACCCCTCCACTTT
cdr3_aa: CASSQERNSPLHF
clone_size: -
cdr3_length: 13
d_call: -
j_call: TRBJ1-6
v_call: TRBV3-1

cdr3_nt: TGTGCCAGCAGTTTTTGGGGGGGGAGCCCCCTAAAAGATACGCAGTATTTT
cdr3_aa: CASSFWGGSPLKDTQYF
clone_size: few
cdr3_length: 17
d_call: TRBD2
j_call: TRBJ2-3
v_call: TRBV12-3/TRBV12-4

cdr3_nt: TGTGCCAGCAGCTTAGGCCTTGACACCGTGAACACTGAAGCTTTCTTT
cdr3_aa: CASSLGLDTVNTEAFF
clone_size: few
cdr3_length: 16
d_call: -
j_call: TRBJ1-1
v_call: TRBV7-9

cdr3_nt: TGCGCCACCCGGGGACTTAGCTCCAGCTCCTACAATGAGCAGTTCTTC
cdr3_aa: CATRGLSSSSYNEQFF
clone_size: -
cdr3_length: 16
d_call: -
j_call: TRBJ2-1
v_call: TRBV10-2

cdr3_nt: TGTGCCAGCAGTTTGCTAGCGGGGGGCCCAACCTACGAGCAGTACTTC
cdr3_aa: CASSLLAGGPTYEQYF
clone_size: -
cdr3_length: 16
d_call: TRBD2
j_call: TRBJ2-7
v_call: TRBV12-3/TRBV12-4

cdr3_nt: TGTGCCAGCAGCTACTTAATGACAGGGGGCAACCACGAGCAGTACTTC
cdr3_aa: CASSYLMTGGNHEQYF
clone_size: few
cdr3_length: 16
d_call: TRBD1
j_call: TRBJ2-7
v_call: TRBV13

cdr3_nt: TGCGCCAGCAGACATGACAGGGGAAAAGGCACAGATACGCAGTATTTT
cdr3_aa: CASRHDRGKGTDTQYF
clone_size: -
cdr3_length: 16
d_call: TRBD1
j_call: TRBJ2-3
v_call: TRBV5-1

cdr3_nt: TGTGCCAGCGGGGGACTGAACACTGAAGCTTTCTTT
cdr3_aa: CASGGLNTEAFF
clone_size: -
cdr3_length: 12
d_call: -
j_call: TRBJ1-1
v_call: TRBV7-9

cdr3_nt: TGTGCCAGCAGCCCGCTTAACACTGAAGCTTTCTTT
cdr3_aa: CASSPLNTEAFF
clone_size: many
cdr3_length: 12
d_call: -
j_call: TRBJ1-1
v_call: TRBV3-1